The clone carrying this T cell receptor beta chain appeared once. CDR3 length: 11 amino acids. Germline CDR1 DFQATT, CDR2 SNEGSKA (reference sequence). V lost 2 bases and J 5 bases, leaving 4 bases between the germline ends. This sample was taken from a study of OX40 agonist ivuxolimab in advanced cancers. Clones were read by immunoSEQ multiplex PCR, and TCRdb kept only the in-frame ones, dropping some. This table has 70,000 or so clones, approximately 80% appearing once. The source was CD4+ or CD8+ T cells sorted from blood, collected in a trial of the OX40 agonist ivuxolimab. The sequence was obtained from an adult with an advanced solid tumor such as melanoma, head and neck, liver or kidney cancer. The chain is built from TRBV20-1 and TRBJ2-1; D is unclear. The CDR3 loop reads CSARTNNEQFF. The CDR3 region has the DNA TGCAGTGCTAGAACTAACAATGAGCAGTTCTTC.